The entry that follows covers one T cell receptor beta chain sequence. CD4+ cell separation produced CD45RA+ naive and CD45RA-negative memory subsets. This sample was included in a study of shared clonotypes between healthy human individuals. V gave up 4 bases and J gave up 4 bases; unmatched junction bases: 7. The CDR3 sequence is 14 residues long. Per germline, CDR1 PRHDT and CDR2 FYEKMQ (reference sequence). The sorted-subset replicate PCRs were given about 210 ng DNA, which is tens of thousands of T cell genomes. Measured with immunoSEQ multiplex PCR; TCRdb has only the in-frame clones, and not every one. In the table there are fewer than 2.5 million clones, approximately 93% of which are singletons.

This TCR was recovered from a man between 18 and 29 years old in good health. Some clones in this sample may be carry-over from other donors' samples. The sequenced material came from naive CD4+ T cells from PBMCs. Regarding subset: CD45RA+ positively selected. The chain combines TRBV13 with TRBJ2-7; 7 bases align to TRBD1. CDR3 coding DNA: TGTGCCAGCAGCTACAGGGGAATAACATACGAGCAGTACTTC. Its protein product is CASSYRGITYEQYF.